Described below is a single TCR beta chain sequence and its context. An end of the junction does not agree with germline; a read error may underlie this. A modified ARM-PCR protocol with three rounds of nested PCR amplified TCRbeta. Each CDR3 protein is one row after TCRdb ran MiXCR on the multiplex PCR reads. The sample has approximately 120,000 distinct CDR3 sequences, 60% to 70% seen once. The data belong to a study of tumor and adjacent non-tumor tissue in lung cancer. The template was RNA from unsorted bulk tissue. This non-tumor lung sample came from over 3 cm beyond the tumor edge. Germline CDR1 is SQVTM and CDR2 is ANQGSEA. The CDR3 contains 15 residues.

This TCR was recovered from a man aged 55 to 70 with non-small cell lung cancer. The chain couples TRBV29-1 to TRBJ1-4; 7 bases agree with TRBD1. The sequenced sample was distant non-tumor lung tissue. The chain's CDR3 is CGVQTRGTEYEKLFF. The CDR3 DNA sequence: TGCGGCGTTCAAACGCGCGGGACAGAGTACGAAAAACTGTTTTTT.